The 31 T cell receptor beta chains in this list originate from one sample, sequenced in a study of T cells in Graves' hyperthyroidism and ophthalmopathy. There were TCR beta CDR3 regions amplified from RNA transcripts. The HTBI primer set drove a first-round RT-PCR of the TCR CDR3. One entry per CDR3 protein results from TCRdb running MiXCR on the multiplex PCR reads. The sample carries 300,000 to 400,000 distinct CDR3 sequences, approximately 14% recorded once. The sequenced material came from blood. Every receptor here comes from a woman aged 25-40 years with Graves' hyperthyroidism.

The chain uses TRBV3-1 and TRBJ1-4; D unclear. This CDR3 has 14 residues. Per germline, CDR1 LGHDT and CDR2 YNNKEL (reference sequence). V lost 7 bases and J lost 4, with 13 bases in between. The DNA for the CDR3 is TGTGCCAGCACCCTAAGAGGCGGTAATGAAAAACTGTTTTTT. Residues: CASTLRGGNEKLFF. The entire variable domain, with the rest obtained from reference TRBV3-1 and TRBJ1-4, is as follows: DTAVSQTPKYLVTQMGNDKSIKCEQNLGHDTMYWYKQDSKKFLKIMFSYNNKELIINETVPNRFSPKSPDKAHLNLHINSLELGDSAVYFCASTLRGGNEKLFFGSGTQLSVL.

This clonotype was detected ten times or more. V and J are TRBV7-2 and TRBJ1-6; 8 bases agree with TRBD1. Losses at the gene ends were 6 bases for V and 7 bases for J; bases not matched to a gene: 5. The CDR3 extends over 14 amino acids. Per the germline V gene, CDR1 is SGHTA and CDR2 is FQGNSA. The CDR3 nucleotides are TGTGCCAGCAGAAGTACAGGGGGGAATTCACCCCTCCACTTT. Amino acid sequence: CASRSTGGNSPLHF.

The table lists this clonotype with many counts. The V and J genes are TRBV6-2 or TRBV6-3 and TRBJ2-3, with 9 bases aligning to TRBD2. The CDR3 covers 16 residues. From germline, CDR1 is MNHEY and CDR2 SVGEGT. The J segment lost 7 bases and the V segment lost 2 bases, leaving 10 bases of the junction unmatched. DNA for the CDR3: TGTGCCAGCAGTTACGAGAGGCGGGAGGGCCTAAATACGCAGTATTTT. Protein product: CASSYERREGLNTQYF.

CDR3 region: CASSPDAGTNYGYTF. In nucleotides, the CDR3 is TGTGCCAGCTCACCGGATGCAGGTACTAACTATGGCTACACCTTC. This sequence joins TRBV18 and TRBJ1-2; no definite D call. The CDR3 is 15 residues long. The V end lost 3 bases, the J end lost 0 bases, and 11 bases lay between the germline ends. CDR1 KGHSH and CDR2 LQKENI come from the germline V gene.

The chain is built from TRBV4-2 and TRBJ2-7; TRBD1 might be the D (6 bases). CDR3 length equals 15 residues. Germline V gene lookup returns CDR1 LGHNA and CDR2 YNFKEQ. V lost 0 bases and J 1 base, leaving 10 bases between the germline ends. CDR3 residues: CASSQEQRGSYEQYF. The CDR3 DNA reads as TGTGCCAGCAGCCAAGAGCAAAGGGGGTCCTACGAGCAGTACTTC.

On this clonotype itself: A much larger clone differs from this one at a single base, so this may be a read error. This CDR3 reads CAISDAGAEDYTF. CDR3 sequence (DNA): TGTGCCATCAGTGACGCAGGGGCCGAGGACTACACCTTC. The chain recombines TRBV10-3 with TRBJ1-2, with D possibly matching TRBD1 (6 bases). This CDR3 is 13 amino acids long. CDR1 and CDR2 from the germline V gene are ENHRY and SYGVKD. Trimming pared 3 bases from V and 10 bases from J, leaving 15 bases between.

Here the CDR3 DNA reads TGTGCCAGCAGCCCTACCCTCGGCACCCAAGAGACCCAGTACTTC. It specifies CASSPTLGTQETQYF. The chain joins TRBV3-1 to TRBJ2-5; D is unclear. The CDR3 has 15 amino acids. V lost 4 bases to trimming and J lost 1 base, with 13 bases between them. Germline V gene lookup returns CDR1 LGHDT and CDR2 YNNKEL (reference sequence).

The chain is built from TRBV30 and TRBJ2-7, with 7 bases lining up with TRBD2. The CDR3 extends over 13 amino acids. With 8 bases clipped from V and 4 bases from J, the junction kept 11 bases outside the gene matches. The germline CDR1 and CDR2 sequences are GTSNPN and SVGIG (reference sequence). The CDR3 protein is CAGTLARGYEQYF. For the CDR3, the DNA is TGTGCCGGAACACTAGCGAGAGGGTACGAGCAGTACTTC.

The rearrangement joins TRBV5-6 to TRBJ2-3; 8 bases fit TRBD2. From germline, CDR1 is SGHDT and CDR2 YYEEEE. This CDR3 contains 16 residues. V trimming: 0 bases; J trimming: 5 bases; junction bases outside the gene matches: 8. This CDR3 reads CASSLAGGRARDTQYF. The CDR3 DNA reads TGTGCCAGCAGCTTGGCGGGAGGGAGGGCCAGAGATACGCAGTATTTT.

The V and J genes are TRBV18 and TRBJ2-7; TRBD2 matches at 8 bases. The CDR3 is 16 residues long. Per the germline V gene, CDR1 is KGHSH and CDR2 is LQKENI. Germline trimming cut 2 bases from V and 2 bases from J; bases unmatched to any gene: 8. The CDR3 region is CASSPTGLAATYEQYF. The CDR3 nucleotides read TGTGCCAGCTCACCAACAGGACTAGCAGCCACCTACGAGCAGTACTTC.

The genes are TRBV9 and TRBJ2-2, with TRBD2 as a possible D gene (6 bases). V dropped 3 bases and J dropped 7 bases, with 13 bases sitting between them. CDR1 and CDR2 (germline): SGDLS, YYNGEE. CDR3 length: 14 amino acids. In DNA form, the CDR3 reads TGTGCCAGCAGCGGGAGCGGCGGGGACGGGGAGCTGTTTTTT. The encoded protein is CASSGSGGDGELFF.

This clonotype was observed a few times. This chain uses TRBV29-1 with TRBJ2-5; no clear D. V gave up 6 bases and J gave up 3 bases, with 8 bases separating them. In germline, CDR1 is SQVTM, CDR2 ANQGSEA. The CDR3 is made up of 11 amino acids. The CDR3 coding sequence is TGCAGCGTAGGCCCAGAAGAGACCCAGTACTTC. Translated, it gives CSVGPEETQYF.

This clonotype showed up many times. This sequence joins TRBV7-2 and TRBJ2-5; no clear D. The germline gives CDR1 SGHTA, CDR2 FQGNSA. The CDR3 spans 12 residues. Trimming pared 5 bases from V and 0 bases from J, leaving 4 bases between. The CDR3 sequence: CASSQYQETQYF. In nucleotides, the CDR3 is TGTGCCAGCAGCCAGTACCAAGAGACCCAGTACTTC.

This clonotype occurred many times. The chain has TRBV19 and TRBJ1-2; D possibly corresponds to TRBD1 (6 bases). The V and J ends lost 6 bases and 5 bases respectively, with 16 bases between them. Germline-derived CDR1 and CDR2 are LNHDA and SQIVND (reference sequence). The CDR3 length is 14 residues. The CDR3 nucleotides are TGTGCCAGTAGGAAAGGACAGTCAGGGTATGGCTACACCTTC. Translating it yields CASRKGQSGYGYTF.

As concerns this clonotype: Mismatch with germline at one junction end may stem from a read error. This sequence joins TRBV19 and TRBJ2-4; no definite D call. Germline V gene sequence: CDR1 LNHDA, CDR2 SQIVND (reference sequence). The CDR3 is made up of 14 amino acids. CDR3 coding DNA: TGTGTCAGTAGCCGCACATTAGCCAAAAACATTCAGTACTTC. Encoded protein: CVSSRTLAKNIQYF.

This clonotype has at least ten counts. This chain uses TRBV11-2 with TRBJ1-2; 9 nucleotides agree with TRBD1. The V gene end was trimmed by 4 bases and the J gene end by 8 bases; junction bases not matched to a gene: 8. This CDR3 contains 14 residues. CDR1 is SGHAT and CDR2 is FQNNGV in the germline V gene. The CDR3 DNA is TGTGCCAGCAGCTCAACCGGGACAGGGACGGGCTACACCTTC. It codes for CASSSTGTGTGYTF.

This clonotype was recorded many times. The rearrangement joins TRBV12-3 or TRBV12-4 to TRBJ2-2; 11 bases line up with TRBD2. CDR3 length: 16 amino acids. The junction had 6 bases not matched to a gene; V was cut back by 5 bases and J by 4 bases. CDR3 sequence: CASSPGLAETTGELFF. The CDR3 DNA reads as TGTGCCAGCAGTCCGGGACTAGCGGAGACCACCGGGGAGCTGTTTTTT.

This clonotype appeared many times. The CDR3 sequence: CASSRGGAVGTEAFF. CDR3 DNA: TGTGCCAGCAGCCGGGGAGGGGCTGTGGGAACTGAAGCTTTCTTT. The chain has TRBV28 and TRBJ1-1; D perhaps matches TRBD1 (5 bases). This CDR3 region has 15 residues. Germline V gives CDR1 MDHEN, CDR2 SYDVKM. The germline V and J ends were trimmed by 6 bases and 5 bases, with 19 bases remaining between them.

Many counts were recorded for this clonotype. V gene TRBV28 combines with J gene TRBJ2-2; TRBD2 aligns across 7 bases. The V gene end was trimmed by 7 bases and the J gene end by 1 base; junction bases not matched to a gene: 12. The CDR3 runs 17 residues. Germline-derived CDR1 and CDR2 are MDHEN and SYDVKM. The CDR3: CASKTGLLSGNTGELFF. In nucleotides, the CDR3 is TGTGCCAGCAAAACGGGACTATTAAGCGGGAACACCGGGGAGCTGTTTTTT.

Only a few counts were recorded for this clonotype. This chain joins TRBV30 and TRBJ1-1, with 7 bases identical to TRBD1. Trimming at V came to 1 base and at J to 6 bases, leaving 5 bases not matched to a gene. Germline CDR1 is GTSNPN and CDR2 is SVGIG (reference sequence). This CDR3 spans 13 amino acids. CDR3 nucleotide sequence: TGTGCCTGGAGTGAAGAGGGGGCACCTGAAGCTTTCTTT. Amino acid sequence: CAWSEEGAPEAFF. Combining the CDR3 with reference TRBV30 and TRBJ1-1 gives the whole variable domain SQTIHQWPATLVQPVGSPLSLECTVEGTSNPNLYWYRQAAGRGLQLLFYSVGIGQISSEVPQNLSASRPQDRQFILSSKKLLLSDSGFYLCAWSEEGAPEAFFGQGTRLTVV.

This rearrangement joins TRBV20-1 to TRBJ1-2; D remains ambiguous. Trimming pared 5 bases from V and 5 bases from J, leaving 15 bases between. Germline-derived CDR1 and CDR2 are DFQATT and SNEGSKA (reference sequence). The CDR3 is made up of 13 amino acids. CDR3 residues: CSAPRPPPYGYTF. The CDR3 DNA reads as TGCAGTGCTCCACGTCCCCCCCCTTATGGCTACACCTTC.

V gene TRBV7-9 combines with J gene TRBJ2-3; maybe TRBD2 (6 bases). CDR1 and CDR2 (germline): SEHNR, FQNEAQ (reference sequence). The CDR3 covers 14 residues. V lost 4 bases to trimming and J lost 4 bases, with 12 bases between them. This chain's CDR3 is CASSWVLAPDTQYF. CDR3 in DNA: TGTGCCAGCAGCTGGGTACTAGCCCCAGATACGCAGTATTTT.

This clonotype was seen repeatedly, ten times or more. The chain carries TRBV10-1 and TRBJ1-1, with TRBD1 identical over 8 bases. This CDR3 spans 15 amino acids. The junction had 8 bases not matched to a gene; V was cut back by 5 bases and J by 3 bases. Germline CDR1 WNHNN, CDR2 SYGVQD (reference sequence). CDR3 protein: CASSTGGGLDTEAFF. CDR3 DNA: TGCGCCAGCAGTACAGGGGGGGGATTGGACACTGAAGCTTTCTTT.

This clonotype was seen repeatedly, ten times or more. Here the CDR3 reads CASTRGARNQPQHF. The CDR3 DNA sequence: TGTGCCAGCACCCGTGGGGCTCGGAATCAGCCCCAGCATTTT. The chain has TRBV12-3 or TRBV12-4 and TRBJ1-5; D possibly corresponds to TRBD1 (5 bases). Trimming stripped 7 bases from V and 4 bases from J, with 14 bases between. The CDR3 is 14 residues long.

Many counts were recorded for this clonotype. The gene calls are TRBV20-1 and TRBJ1-5; D may be TRBD1 (5 bases). Germline lookup yields CDR1 DFQATT and CDR2 SNEGSKA (reference sequence). Trimming stripped 6 bases from V and 8 bases from J, with 17 bases between. This CDR3 is 13 amino acids long. The CDR3 DNA sequence: TGCAGTGCCAACCCCGGGGGAGAGAAGCCCCAGCATTTT. Translating gives CSANPGGEKPQHF.

This sequence joins TRBV7-2 and TRBJ1-2; no definite D call. The germline V gene has CDR1 SGHTA and CDR2 FQGNSA. V dropped 10 bases and J dropped 3 bases, with 12 bases sitting between them. The CDR3 contains 12 residues. The CDR3 loop is CATIGVDYGYTF. The CDR3 DNA follows: TGTGCCACAATCGGGGTTGACTATGGCTACACCTTC.

This clonotype was observed at least ten times. The chain joins TRBV7-9 to TRBJ1-1; 8 bases map to TRBD1. The CDR3 spans 17 residues. The V gene's germline CDR1 is SEHNR and CDR2 FQNEAQ (reference sequence). The V and J ends lost 3 bases and 2 bases, in that order; junction bases with no gene match: 11. The DNA of the CDR3 is TGTGCCAGCAGCTTTAGCAGGCCAGGGGGCCATAACACTGAAGCTTTCTTT. Its translation: CASSFSRPGGHNTEAFF.

The chain is built from TRBV30 and TRBJ2-3, with D uncertain. The V and J ends lost 0 bases and 2 bases respectively, with 12 bases between them. Germline-derived CDR1 and CDR2 are GTSNPN and SVGIG (reference sequence). The CDR3 totals 15 residues. CDR3 sequence reads: CAWSVLGLTTDTQYF. For the CDR3, the DNA is TGTGCCTGGAGTGTACTTGGTCTAACCACAGATACGCAGTATTTT. Full variable domain (remainder filled in from reference TRBV30 and TRBJ2-3): SQTIHQWPATLVQPVGSPLSLECTVEGTSNPNLYWYRQAAGRGLQLLFYSVGIGQISSEVPQNLSASRPQDRQFILSSKKLLLSDSGFYLCAWSVLGLTTDTQYFGPGTRLTVL.

This clonotype has at least ten counts. This chain links TRBV28 with TRBJ2-7; the D is unclear. In germline, CDR1 is MDHEN, CDR2 SYDVKM. V was cut by 1 base and J by 3 bases, with 4 bases left in between. The CDR3 totals 12 residues. Here the CDR3 DNA reads TGTGCCAGCAGTTTATTACTCTACGAGCAGTACTTC. Its protein product is CASSLLLYEQYF.

This clonotype was observed a few times. The chain is built from TRBV12-3 or TRBV12-4 and TRBJ2-7; TRBD2 agrees at 8 bases. This CDR3 has 13 residues. After removal of 8 bases from V and 3 bases from J, the junction contained 6 bases not matched to a gene. CDR3 sequence: CASQSGSVYEQYF. The CDR3 DNA is TGTGCCAGCCAAAGCGGGAGTGTCTACGAGCAGTACTTC.

This clonotype has just a few counts. The chain uses TRBV18 and TRBJ2-7; D ambiguous. The length of the CDR3 is 14 residues. Trimming removed 2 bases from V and 4 bases from J, with 12 bases in between. Per the germline V gene, CDR1 is KGHSH and CDR2 is LQKENI. CDR3 in DNA: TGTGCCAGCTCACCAGCTCAGAAGGTATACGAGCAGTACTTC. Residues: CASSPAQKVYEQYF. Full variable domain (outside the CDR3, taken from reference TRBV18 and TRBJ2-7): NAGVMQNPRHLVRRRGQEARLRCSPMKGHSHVYWYRQLPEEGLKFMVYLQKENIIDESGMPKERFSAEFPKEGPSILRIQQVVRGDSAAYFCASSPAQKVYEQYFGPGTRLTVT.